Shown below are 27 T cell receptor beta chains from a single sample sequenced in a study of blood T cell repertoires in COVID-19 (dated by TCRdb to 2018 to 2021). Library method: the immunoSEQ multiplex PCR assay. In its TCRdb copy, this immuneACCESS table keeps in-frame sequences only and misses some clones. Where compared with another copy, unresolved V genes explain less than half of these, and the others have no known cause. Within this sample are tens of thousands of clones, with just over 90% of them counted one time only. The leading ten clones occupy just under 8.5% of the sample. Specimen: peripheral blood. The origin of the receptors is a woman aged 40 to 50 with active COVID-19.

About this clone itself: An end of the junction does not agree with germline; a read error may underlie this. CDR3 sequence reads: CATSDGTSSHNEQFF. In DNA form, the CDR3 reads TGTGCCACCAGTGATGGGACTAGCTCCCACAATGAGCAGTTCTTC. The chain combines TRBV24-1 with TRBJ2-1, with 9 bases matching TRBD2. The CDR3 spans 15 residues. Looked up from germline, CDR1 is KGHDR and CDR2 is SFDVKD.

The chain has TRBV18 and TRBJ2-1; TRBD1 agrees at 9 bases. The trim removed 5 bases at V and 9 bases at J, leaving 5 bases unmatched. The germline V gene has CDR1 KGHSH and CDR2 LQKENI. The CDR3 loop spans 13 amino acids. For the CDR3, the DNA is TGTGCCAGCTCAGGGGACAGGGTGGCTGAGCAGTTCTTC. Translating gives CASSGDRVAEQFF. Together with reference TRBV18 and TRBJ2-1, the CDR3 gives the full variable domain: NAGVMQNPRHLVRRRGQEARLRCSPMKGHSHVYWYRQLPEEGLKFMVYLQKENIIDESGMPKERFSAEFPKEGPSILRIQQVVRGDSAAYFCASSGDRVAEQFFGPGTRLTVL.

Only one count was recorded for this clone. The rearrangement links TRBV5-4 to TRBJ2-7, with 10 bases that match TRBD2. The germline gives CDR1 SGHNT, CDR2 YYREEE (reference sequence). V was clipped by 2 bases and J by 3 bases; unmatched bases: 8. The CDR3 extends over 16 amino acids. The CDR3, as DNA: TGTGCCAGCAGCTTCGGGCTAGCGGGGGCCAACTACGAGCAGTACTTC. The encoded protein is CASSFGLAGANYEQYF.

The chain is built from TRBV5-1 and TRBJ2-3; TRBD2 aligns across 11 bases. The junction had 6 bases not matched to a gene; V was cut back by 4 bases and J by 2 bases. Germline CDR1 and CDR2: SGHRS and YFSETQ. The CDR3 runs to 16 residues. The CDR3 is CASSKGLAGFTDTQYF. CDR3 nucleotides: TGCGCCAGCAGCAAAGGACTAGCGGGCTTCACAGATACGCAGTATTTT.

J is TRBJ1-2 and V is TRBV9, with D unresolved. Trimming took 1 base from V and 4 from J, leaving 8 bases between them. This CDR3 has 13 amino acids. Per the germline V gene, CDR1 is SGDLS and CDR2 is YYNGEE. The DNA of the CDR3 is TGTGCCAGCAGCGTAAGAGAAACCTATGGCTACACCTTC. It specifies CASSVRETYGYTF.

The V and J genes are TRBV25-1 and TRBJ1-4, with 7 nucleotides matching TRBD1. Germline V lookup: CDR1 MGHDK, CDR2 SYGVNS. The V gene end was trimmed by 7 bases and the J gene end by 8 bases; junction bases not matched to a gene: 4. This CDR3 has 12 residues. Written as DNA, the CDR3 is TGTGCCAGCATGGACAGGACCGAAAAACTGTTTTTT. This gives the protein CASMDRTEKLFF.

The V and J genes are TRBV13 and TRBJ2-7, with D possibly being TRBD1 (6 bases). The CDR3 is 13 residues long. With 2 bases removed from V and 2 bases from J, the gap between germline ends came to 7 bases. The germline CDR1 and CDR2 sequences are PRHDT and FYEKMQ (reference sequence). The CDR3 DNA is TGTGCCAGCAGCTTACGACAGGCCTACGAGCAGTACTTC. Its protein product is CASSLRQAYEQYF.

The chain employs TRBV9 and TRBJ1-2, with a tentative D call TRBD1 (6 bases). The CDR3 runs 13 residues. V was pared by 3 bases and J by 8 bases, with 14 bases between. Germline loops: CDR1 SGDLS, CDR2 YYNGEE. CDR3: CASSEATGWGYTF. CDR3 bases: TGTGCCAGCAGCGAGGCGACAGGTTGGGGCTACACCTTC. The complete variable domain, with remaining parts taken from reference TRBV9 and TRBJ1-2, reads DSGVTQTPKHLITATGQRVTLRCSPRSGDLSVYWYQQSLDQGLQFLIQYYNGEERAKGNILERFSAQQFPDLHSELNLSSLELGDSALYFCASSEATGWGYTFGSGTRLTVV.

The chain joins TRBV5-5 to TRBJ1-6; 7 bases align to TRBD1. The CDR3 length is 16 residues. V dropped 4 bases and J dropped 5; count of bases not matched to a gene: 9. The germline gives CDR1 SGHKS, CDR2 YYEKEE (reference sequence). The CDR3 sequence: CASSPEQGQNNSPLHF. CDR3 coding DNA: TGTGCCAGCAGCCCGGAACAGGGGCAAAATAATTCACCCCTCCACTTT.

This clone was found once. The genes are TRBV7-3 and TRBJ1-2; a possible D gene is TRBD1 (6 bases). Trimming stripped 5 bases from V and 2 bases from J, with 15 bases between. CDR1 SGHTA and CDR2 FQGTGA come from the germline V gene. This CDR3 is built from 15 residues. CDR3 nucleotides: TGTGCCAGCAGCCAGACCGGGACACTGAACTATGGCTACACCTTC. This sequence encodes CASSQTGTLNYGYTF.

The CDR3 sequence: CASSELAGGRETQYF. The CDR3 nucleotides are TGTGCCAGCAGCGAACTAGCGGGGGGGCGAGAGACCCAGTACTTC. The chain is built from TRBV7-6 and TRBJ2-5; TRBD2 agrees at 13 bases. This CDR3 region has 15 residues. J was trimmed by 4 bases and V by 5 bases; bases with no gene match: 4. Germline loops: CDR1 SGHVS, CDR2 FNYEAQ. Filled out from reference TRBV7-6 and TRBJ2-5, the complete variable domain reads GAGVSQSPRYKVTKRGQDVALRCDPISGHVSLYWYRQALGQGPEFLTYFNYEAQQDKSGLPNDRFSAERPEGSISTLTIQRTEQRDSAMYRCASSELAGGRETQYFGPGTRLLVL.

V is TRBV27 and J is TRBJ1-2, with D maybe TRBD1 (6 bases). The length of the CDR3 is 17 residues. V lost 6 bases and J lost 3, with 23 bases in between. CDR1 is MNHEY, CDR2 SMNVEV, per germline (reference sequence). The CDR3: CASSSSGTSIRYYGYTF. In DNA, the CDR3 is TGTGCCAGCAGCTCTTCCGGGACATCCATACGGTACTATGGCTACACCTTC.

The chain combines TRBV2 with TRBJ2-3, with TRBD2 matching 8 bases. The CDR3 sequence is 14 residues long. J lost 1 base, V lost 5 bases, and 2 bases had no gene match. Germline lookup yields CDR1 SNHLY and CDR2 FYNNEI. CDR3 DNA sequence: TGTGCCAGCAGTAAGACTAGCGGCACAGATACGCAGTATTTT. Amino acid sequence: CASSKTSGTDTQYF.

The CDR3 loop reads CASSPAGGRTTGGYTF. Written as DNA, the CDR3 is TGTGCCAGCTCACCCGCGGGGGGCAGGACTACGGGTGGCTACACCTTC. The V gene is TRBV18, the J gene TRBJ1-2, with D tentatively TRBD1 (6 bases). Germline V gene lookup returns CDR1 KGHSH and CDR2 LQKENI. This CDR3 spans 16 amino acids. The V end was cut by 3 bases, the J end by 7 bases, with 21 bases between.

CDR3 protein: CASSYHDGGGPYNEQFF. The DNA for the CDR3 is TGTGCCAGCAGCTATCACGACGGTGGGGGCCCCTACAATGAGCAGTTCTTC. The rearrangement uses TRBV3-1 (or the pseudogene TRBV3-2) and TRBJ2-1, with a tentative D call TRBD1 (6 bases). The CDR3 runs 17 residues. Looked up from germline, CDR1 is LGHDT and CDR2 is YNNKEL (reference sequence). Trimming removed 5 bases at V and 2 bases at J, with 19 bases between.

The CDR3 DNA is TGTGCCAGCAGTCCTAGTATCGCCTATAATTCACCCCTCCACTTT. Translating gives CASSPSIAYNSPLHF. This rearrangement joins TRBV6-4 to TRBJ1-6; D ambiguous. Trimming took off 5 bases at V and 2 bases at J, with 10 bases between the two ends. CDR1 and CDR2 from the germline V gene are MRHNA and SNTAGT. The CDR3 has 15 residues.

This chain connects TRBV4-1 to TRBJ2-1, with D perhaps matching TRBD2 (6 bases). The CDR3 runs 17 residues. From germline, CDR1 is MGHRA and CDR2 YSYEKL. Trimming stripped 4 bases from V and 0 bases from J, with 16 bases between. The CDR3: CASSPARLGPSYNEQFF. The CDR3 DNA reads TGCGCCAGCAGCCCCGCCCGACTAGGACCCTCCTACAATGAGCAGTTCTTC.

This chain links TRBV7-3 with TRBJ2-2; 7 bases agree with TRBD2. Germline V lookup: CDR1 SGHTA, CDR2 FQGTGA. Germline trimming cut 5 bases from V and 5 bases from J; bases unmatched to any gene: 14. This CDR3 spans 17 amino acids. Here the CDR3 DNA reads TGTGCCAGCAGCCCCCTCCCTCGGACGGGGGGAACCGGGGAGCTGTTTTTT. It codes for CASSPLPRTGGTGELFF.

This clone was detected once. The chain links TRBV3-1 (or the pseudogene TRBV3-2) to TRBJ2-1; 7 bases fit TRBD2. Germline trimming cut 5 bases from V and 6 bases from J; bases unmatched to any gene: 7. The CDR3 runs to 14 residues. The germline gives CDR1 LGHDT, CDR2 YNNKEL (reference sequence). The CDR3 coding sequence is TGTGCCAGCAGCTACCCGGGACTACGCAATGAGCAGTTCTTC. Its translation is CASSYPGLRNEQFF.

The genes are TRBV30 and TRBJ2-5, with 8 nucleotides matching TRBD2. The CDR3 has 17 amino acids. The V gene's germline CDR1 is GTSNPN and CDR2 SVGIG (reference sequence). The V and J ends lost 0 bases and 0 bases, in that order; junction bases with no gene match: 9. CDR3 sequence: CAWSVELQAGDQETQYF. CDR3 DNA sequence: TGTGCCTGGAGTGTAGAACTTCAAGCGGGGGACCAAGAGACCCAGTACTTC.

This clone was picked up a small number of times. This rearrangement joins TRBV15 to TRBJ2-5; maybe TRBD2 (5 bases). In germline, CDR1 is LNHNV, CDR2 YYDKDF (reference sequence). The CDR3 spans 15 residues. V was pared by 7 bases and J by 10 bases, with 25 bases between. CDR3: CATTQGPGLSRDQYF. The DNA for the CDR3 is TGTGCCACCACCCAAGGTCCCGGACTCTCGAGGGACCAGTACTTC.

The J gene is TRBJ1-1, the V gene TRBV27, with TRBD1 identical over 8 bases. Germline values: CDR1 MNHEY, CDR2 SMNVEV (reference sequence). Unmatched junction bases numbered 8, after V lost 1 base and J lost 4 bases. The CDR3 has 16 residues. CDR3 nucleotides: TGTGCCAGCAGTTTATATTCGACAGGGGCTGGCACTGAAGCTTTCTTT. Residues: CASSLYSTGAGTEAFF.

The count of this clone is one. The chain links TRBV6-5 to TRBJ2-7; 9 nucleotides agree with TRBD1. The CDR3 contains 14 residues. Trimming cost V 6 bases and J 6 bases; bases outside gene matches: 9. Germline V CDR1 and CDR2: MNHEY, SVGAGI. The CDR3 loop is CASRRTGEASEQYF. The CDR3 DNA follows: TGTGCCAGCAGGCGGACAGGGGAAGCGTCCGAGCAGTACTTC.

V and J are TRBV12-3 or TRBV12-4 and TRBJ2-1; possibly TRBD1 for D (5 bases). The CDR3 consists of 13 residues. V was pared by 7 bases and J by 5 bases, with 12 bases between. The CDR3: CASTERGNNEQFF. Here the CDR3 DNA reads TGTGCCAGCACCGAAAGGGGAAACAATGAGCAGTTCTTC.

The chain employs TRBV5-1 and TRBJ2-6; D is unclear. Trimming shortened V by 4 bases and J by 5 bases, and 16 bases separated the two germline ends. Germline V CDR1 and CDR2: SGHRS, YFSETQ. The CDR3 length is 16 residues. The CDR3 is CASSATSGGRANVLTF. The CDR3 nucleotides are TGCGCCAGCAGCGCTACCTCAGGTGGTCGGGCCAACGTCCTGACTTTC.

The chain joins TRBV19 to TRBJ2-1; 11 positions match TRBD2. J was trimmed by 2 bases and V by 5 bases; bases with no gene match: 2. Germline V CDR1 and CDR2: LNHDA, SQIVND (reference sequence). This CDR3 has 15 amino acids. CDR3 sequence (DNA): TGTGCCAGTAGTCGACTAGCGGGGACCTACAATGAGCAGTTCTTC. Protein sequence: CASSRLAGTYNEQFF.

In its sample, this clone was seen once. The V gene is TRBV4-3, the J gene TRBJ2-3, with TRBD2 matching 8 bases. Germline assignment: CDR1 LGHNA and CDR2 YSLEER. The CDR3 contains 15 residues. Trimming took 1 base from V and 4 from J; bases not matched to a gene: 4. In nucleotides, the CDR3 is TGCGCCAGCAGCCAAGCGGGGGGGCTGTCAGATACGCAGTATTTT. Translation gives CASSQAGGLSDTQYF.